A selection of T cell receptor beta chains follows, all from one sample in a study of blood T cell repertoires in COVID-19. Data came from immunoSEQ multiplex PCR; TCRdb stores just in-frame clones and leaves some out. The table includes 200,000 to 300,000 clones, about 82% detected once. The source material was peripheral blood. These receptors all stem from an elderly woman with COVID-19, enrolled during active disease. Each CDR3 is given with its conserved first and last residue. Each record gives: CDR3 DNA, CDR3 protein, D gene, clone size, V gene, J gene, CDR3 length. A D gene is named only where the DNA matches it firmly. Size values are once, few and many counts, or a class for expanded clones, and some rows have none.

TGTGCCAGCAGAGTACAGGGAAACTATGGCTACACCTTC	CASRVQGNYGYTF	-	-	TRBV28	TRBJ1-2	13
TGTGCCAGCAGTCAAAGGGGCCGTCCCAATCAGCCCCAGCATTTT	CASSQRGRPNQPQHF	-	-	TRBV6-5	TRBJ1-5	15
TGTGCCAGCAGCCTAGCGCCGACAGTCAATCAGCCCCAGCATTTT	CASSLAPTVNQPQHF	-	-	TRBV7-8	TRBJ1-5	15
TGTGCCAGCAGTTACTCACTAGCGGGGGGGCAAGAGACCCAGTACTTC	CASSYSLAGGQETQYF	TRBD2	-	TRBV6-6	TRBJ2-5	16
TGTGCCAGCAGCTTACAGGCTAGGGGTGTCTATGGCTACACCTTC	CASSLQARGVYGYTF	-	-	TRBV7-9	TRBJ1-2	15
TGTGCCAGCAGCTCGGGACAGGGCCCCTACGAGCAGTACTTC	CASSSGQGPYEQYF	TRBD1	-	TRBV7-6	TRBJ2-7	14
TGTGCCAGCAGTGAATCAAGGGGGCTTAATGGCTACACCTTC	CASSESRGLNGYTF	TRBD1	-	TRBV6-1	TRBJ1-2	14
TGTGCCAGCAGTTACTCGAACTTTGCGGGGGGGCTAATCGGCAATGAGCAGTTCTTC	CASSYSNFAGGLIGNEQFF	TRBD2	few	TRBV6-2/TRBV6-3	TRBJ2-1	19
TGTGCCAGTAGTATAGAAGAGAGTAGCCTGCAGCATTTT	CASSIEESSLQHF	-	-	TRBV19	TRBJ1-5	13
TGTGCCAGCAGCAAACCAGGGTTTGAAGCCGGGGAGCTGTTTTTT	CASSKPGFEAGELFF	-	-	TRBV6-5	TRBJ2-2	15
TGCGCCAGCAGCTTGAGCGGGGAACGCACAGATACGCAGTATTTT	CASSLSGERTDTQYF	TRBD2	-	TRBV5-1	TRBJ2-3	15
TGTGCCAGCAGCACAAGGGACAGTAGTAATTCACCCCTCCACTTT	CASSTRDSSNSPLHF	TRBD1	-	TRBV7-6	TRBJ1-6	15
TGTGCCAGTAGTATAGGGACAGGGCGTGACAGCACTGAAGCTTTCTTT	CASSIGTGRDSTEAFF	TRBD1	-	TRBV19	TRBJ1-1	16
TGCGCCAGCAGCGAGAGCACAGGGCAAGGGGAGCTGTTTTTT	CASSESTGQGELFF	-	-	TRBV5-1	TRBJ2-2	14
TGTGCCAGCAGAGCACAGGGTGGCTATGGCTACACCTTC	CASRAQGGYGYTF	-	-	TRBV12-3/TRBV12-4	TRBJ1-2	13
TGCACCAGCAGCGCCGGGGGGTTGGATCAGCCCCAGCATTTT	CTSSAGGLDQPQHF	-	-	TRBV1	TRBJ1-5	14
TGTGCCAGCAGTTACAGGGAGGGTAATTCACCCCTCCACTTT	CASSYREGNSPLHF	-	-	TRBV6-2/TRBV6-3	TRBJ1-6	14
TGTGCCAGCAGAGAGGGTCCCTACACAGAAAAACTGTTTTTT	CASREGPYTEKLFF	-	-	TRBV27	TRBJ1-4	14
TGTGCCAGCAGCTCTCAAGGGGGGGGTTCGGAAAAACTGTTTTTT	CASSSQGGGSEKLFF	-	-	TRBV7-2	TRBJ1-4	15
TGCGCCAGCAGCCTACTGTGGCGGGAGGGTGGCTACACCTTC	CASSLLWREGGYTF	-	-	TRBV5-1	TRBJ1-2	14
TGTGCCAGCAGGGGGCAGGTGAACGGGGAGCTGTTTTTT	CASRGQVNGELFF	-	-	TRBV2	TRBJ2-2	13
TGTGCCAGCAGCCCTACTGGGAGGGACCTCTCTGGAAACACCATATATTTT	CASSPTGRDLSGNTIYF	-	-	TRBV6-2/TRBV6-3	TRBJ1-3	17
TGTGCCAGCAGCTCCAATAATTCACCCCTCCACTTT	CASSSNNSPLHF	-	-	TRBV5-5	TRBJ1-6	12
TGTGCCAGCAGCTTAAGACAACCCTACGAGCAGTACTTC	CASSLRQPYEQYF	-	-	TRBV7-2	TRBJ2-7	13
TGCGCCAGCAGCTTGGTAGGGGGCGATAATTCACCCCTCCACTTT	CASSLVGGDNSPLHF	TRBD1	-	TRBV5-1	TRBJ1-6	15
TGTGCCAGCAGTCCTAGCGGGGGGGCCAGGACCGGGGAGCTGTTTTTT	CASSPSGGARTGELFF	TRBD2	-	TRBV7-2	TRBJ2-2	16
TGCGCCAGCAGCTTGGAGGGCAGGGGGCGGGTGACCCAGTACTTC	CASSLEGRGRVTQYF	TRBD1	-	TRBV5-1	TRBJ2-5	15
TGTGCCAGCAGCCAAGATCTAGGCCTCCCCCAGCATTTT	CASSQDLGLPQHF	-	-	TRBV3-1/TRBV3-2	TRBJ1-5	13
TGTGCCAGCAGCCCGTGGACTAGCGGGGGGGCGGGCACCGGGGAGCTGTTTTTT	CASSPWTSGGAGTGELFF	TRBD2	few	TRBV7-9	TRBJ2-2	18
TGTGCCATCAGCCCCCCGGGGAGTTTCACTGAAGCTTTCTTT	CAISPPGSFTEAFF	-	-	TRBV10-3	TRBJ1-1	14
TGTGCCAGCAGTGTCCAGGGTGTTTCCTACAATGAGCAGTTCTTC	CASSVQGVSYNEQFF	-	once	TRBV6-2/TRBV6-3	TRBJ2-1	15
TGTGCCAGCAGCTATGAGAGCGACACTGAAGCTTTCTTT	CASSYESDTEAFF	-	few	TRBV5-6	TRBJ1-1	13
TGCGCCAGCAGCCAAGACCCGACAGGGAACACTGAAGCTTTCTTT	CASSQDPTGNTEAFF	-	-	TRBV4-1	TRBJ1-1	15
TGTGCCAGCAGCGGCAGGGGCCGGGGCTACACCTTC	CASSGRGRGYTF	-	-	TRBV27	TRBJ1-2	12
TGTGCCAGCACCGCGGTGGTAGCAGATACGCAGTATTTT	CASTAVVADTQYF	-	-	TRBV7-2	TRBJ2-3	13
TGTGCCAGCAGCAAAGTTCCCAGGTCTGACACTGAAGCTTTCTTT	CASSKVPRSDTEAFF	-	-	TRBV21-1	TRBJ1-1	15
TGTGCCAGCAGCCTCCGGGACAGGGGGAATACCATTCAGTACTTC	CASSLRDRGNTIQYF	TRBD1	-	TRBV5-5	TRBJ2-4	15
TGTGCCAGCAGTTACGAGGCCTGGGGCTACACCTTC	CASSYEAWGYTF	-	once	TRBV6-2/TRBV6-3	TRBJ1-2	12
TGCGCCAGCAGCCAAGGAGTTGGAAAGGGAGCTAATGAAAAACTGTTTTTT	CASSQGVGKGANEKLFF	-	-	TRBV4-3	TRBJ1-4	17
TGTGCCAGTAAATCGGGGAGCACAGATACGCAGTATTTT	CASKSGSTDTQYF	-	-	TRBV19	TRBJ2-3	13
TGTGCCAGCAGTTTGCTGACAGGGGGCAACTCACCCCTCCACTTT	CASSLLTGGNSPLHF	TRBD1	-	TRBV27	TRBJ1-6	15
TGTGCCAGTAGTACCCAGTGGGGCGGGGGCAATCAGCCCCAGCATTTT	CASSTQWGGGNQPQHF	-	few	TRBV19	TRBJ1-5	16
TGTGCCAGCAGCCAACCCGGGACTAGTCACAATGAGCAGTTCTTC	CASSQPGTSHNEQFF	TRBD2	once	TRBV3-1/TRBV3-2	TRBJ2-1	15
TGTGCCAGCTCACCACCGGGACAGGGGGCATCAGATACGCAGTATTTT	CASSPPGQGASDTQYF	TRBD1	once	TRBV18	TRBJ2-3	16
TGTGCCAGCAGTGGGCAGGCATGGGGCTACACCTTC	CASSGQAWGYTF	-	-	TRBV2	TRBJ1-2	12
TGTGCCAGCAGCCTGCTCCAGGGGGATGAAAAACTGTTTTTT	CASSLLQGDEKLFF	TRBD1	-	TRBV5-6	TRBJ1-4	14
TGCGCCAGCAGCCAAGATGTTAGCGGCGGCTACAATGAGCAGTTCTTC	CASSQDVSGGYNEQFF	-	-	TRBV4-1	TRBJ2-1	16
TGTGCCAGCAGCCCGCAGCGGGGCGGGGGGGCCTATGAGCAGTTCTTC	CASSPQRGGGAYEQFF	TRBD2	-	TRBV7-2	TRBJ2-1	16
TGCGCCAGCAGCCCGCAAGGACAGGGCTATGGCTACACCTTC	CASSPQGQGYGYTF	TRBD1	-	TRBV5-1	TRBJ1-2	14
TGTGCCAGCAGTTACTCGAAGGCGGGGGGGCAAGAGACCCAGTACTTC	CASSYSKAGGQETQYF	TRBD2	-	TRBV6-5	TRBJ2-5	16
TGTGCCTGGAGCTCGGGAGTTACGAACACTGAAGCTTTCTTT	CAWSSGVTNTEAFF	-	-	TRBV30	TRBJ1-1	14